These T cell receptor beta chains were read from a single sample in a study of blood T cells in healthy people across ages. Each CDR3 protein gets one entry after TCRdb re-called the 5' RACE reads with MiXCR. There are roughly 800,000 distinct CDR3 sequences in the sample; roughly 53% occur only once, and approximately 40% lies in the top ten. The sequenced sample was blood. The receptors here all came from an elderly man in good health. CDR3s include the opening cysteine and the closing phenylalanine or tryptophan. A row's size may be missing; if present it is once, few, many or a size class.

v_call: TRBV19; clone_size: .; j_call: TRBJ2-6; cdr3_aa: CASSIVSASYSEANVLTF
v_call: TRBV6-1; clone_size: once; j_call: TRBJ2-7; cdr3_aa: CASSLEGSGNYEQYF
v_call: TRBV5-1; clone_size: .; j_call: TRBJ2-7; cdr3_aa: CASSLAPDRVTYEQYF
v_call: TRBV7-9; clone_size: .; j_call: TRBJ2-7; cdr3_aa: CASSQGRTSSYEQYF
v_call: TRBV3-1; clone_size: once; j_call: TRBJ2-7; cdr3_aa: CASSQGILGSYEQYF
v_call: TRBV7-2; clone_size: few; j_call: TRBJ2-5; cdr3_aa: CASSLDSGSSRETQYF
v_call: TRBV6-6; clone_size: .; j_call: TRBJ2-3; cdr3_aa: CASSYPKGDISTDTQYF
v_call: TRBV20-1; clone_size: once; j_call: TRBJ2-5; cdr3_aa: CSAEGGGVETQYF
v_call: TRBV11-2; clone_size: .; j_call: TRBJ2-1; cdr3_aa: CASSLVRTSGRKVGEQFF
v_call: TRBV5-8; clone_size: .; j_call: TRBJ1-1; cdr3_aa: CASSLGRGRNEAFF
v_call: TRBV13; clone_size: .; j_call: TRBJ1-1; cdr3_aa: CASSSDSCEAFF
v_call: TRBV13; clone_size: few; j_call: TRBJ1-2; cdr3_aa: CASSLGEGVPPNYGYTF
v_call: TRBV7-2; clone_size: few; j_call: TRBJ1-2; cdr3_aa: CASSLRTANYGYTF
v_call: TRBV7-2; clone_size: many; j_call: TRBJ1-3; cdr3_aa: CASSLRRGLGNTIYF
v_call: TRBV28; clone_size: .; j_call: TRBJ1-1; cdr3_aa: CASRNNRGLNTEAFF
v_call: TRBV20-1; clone_size: few; j_call: TRBJ2-1; cdr3_aa: CSARVPLAGDHEQFF
v_call: TRBV3-1; clone_size: .; j_call: TRBJ2-7; cdr3_aa: CASSQDLAVSSYEQYF
v_call: TRBV6-6; clone_size: .; j_call: TRBJ2-7; cdr3_aa: CANSYSVSSGPYEQYF
v_call: TRBV3-1; clone_size: few; j_call: TRBJ1-1; cdr3_aa: CASSRALGPRTEAFF
v_call: TRBV7-3; clone_size: few; j_call: TRBJ2-2; cdr3_aa: CASSQTSGTAGELFF
v_call: TRBV10-1; clone_size: few; j_call: .; cdr3_aa: CASSEGTGRTETQYF
v_call: TRBV29-1; clone_size: .; j_call: TRBJ2-1; cdr3_aa: CSVEGRGAVYEQFF
v_call: TRBV5-1; clone_size: .; j_call: TRBJ1-3; cdr3_aa: CASSLVAGAGNTIYF
v_call: TRBV9; clone_size: .; j_call: TRBJ2-1; cdr3_aa: CASSVALVGVGYNEQFF
v_call: TRBV20-1; clone_size: few; j_call: TRBJ2-7; cdr3_aa: CSARDRQLYEQYF
v_call: TRBV20-1; clone_size: .; j_call: TRBJ2-3; cdr3_aa: CSAPPTSGSRDTQYF
v_call: TRBV7-9; clone_size: few; j_call: TRBJ1-2; cdr3_aa: CASSQGPNYGYTF
v_call: TRBV6-5; clone_size: few; j_call: TRBJ2-7; cdr3_aa: CASSPRLARSYEQYF
v_call: TRBV4-1; clone_size: .; j_call: TRBJ2-1; cdr3_aa: CASSQDGGDNGQFF
v_call: TRBV5-1; clone_size: .; j_call: TRBJ2-6; cdr3_aa: CASSLPTSSSGASVLTF
v_call: TRBV5-1; clone_size: .; j_call: TRBJ2-1; cdr3_aa: CASSLERTGGYKRDYNEQFF
v_call: TRBV13; clone_size: .; j_call: TRBJ2-3; cdr3_aa: CASSPPSGTQYF
v_call: TRBV12-3/TRBV12-4; clone_size: .; j_call: TRBJ1-4; cdr3_aa: CASTSGALTNEKLFF
v_call: TRBV6-6; clone_size: few; j_call: TRBJ1-2; cdr3_aa: CASSFSDRVNDYGYTF
v_call: TRBV19; clone_size: .; j_call: TRBJ1-6; cdr3_aa: CASSTRDSYNSPLHF
v_call: TRBV29-1; clone_size: few; j_call: TRBJ2-3; cdr3_aa: CSQGQGIGDTQYF
v_call: TRBV10-3; clone_size: .; j_call: TRBJ2-3; cdr3_aa: CAIMGQAGDTQYF
v_call: TRBV3-1; clone_size: few; j_call: TRBJ2-3; cdr3_aa: CASSAWDRGSTDTQYF
v_call: TRBV3-1; clone_size: .; j_call: TRBJ2-7; cdr3_aa: CASSQHSELVYEQYF
v_call: TRBV2; clone_size: .; j_call: TRBJ1-2; cdr3_aa: CASSDRQANYGYTF
v_call: TRBV2; clone_size: .; j_call: TRBJ2-6; cdr3_aa: CASSEYRGSGANVLTF
v_call: TRBV6-6; clone_size: .; j_call: TRBJ1-1; cdr3_aa: CASILFGGAEAFF
v_call: TRBV7-6; clone_size: .; j_call: TRBJ2-7; cdr3_aa: CASSLRLTGGIYEQYF
v_call: TRBV20-1; clone_size: .; j_call: TRBJ2-3; cdr3_aa: CSASPAGLLDTQYF
v_call: TRBV7-9; clone_size: .; j_call: TRBJ2-5; cdr3_aa: CASSLRAGAGETQYF
v_call: TRBV3-1; clone_size: .; j_call: TRBJ2-1; cdr3_aa: CASSQDGAKRVNEQFF
v_call: TRBV7-3; clone_size: .; j_call: TRBJ1-1; cdr3_aa: CASSAKQGHTEAFF
v_call: TRBV10-2; clone_size: .; j_call: TRBJ2-5; cdr3_aa: CASGQIETQYF
v_call: TRBV20-1; clone_size: .; j_call: TRBJ2-3; cdr3_aa: CSASDEGGDTQYF
v_call: TRBV5-5; clone_size: .; j_call: TRBJ2-3; cdr3_aa: CASSLTGGYAYF
v_call: TRBV29-1; clone_size: .; j_call: TRBJ2-7; cdr3_aa: CSVVGDAYEQYF
v_call: TRBV7-2; clone_size: few; j_call: TRBJ2-3; cdr3_aa: CASSLEVAGVTGSDTQYF
v_call: TRBV2; clone_size: .; j_call: TRBJ2-7; cdr3_aa: CASSVNRGYEQYF
v_call: TRBV6-2/TRBV6-3; clone_size: few; j_call: TRBJ2-7; cdr3_aa: CASSNSGTSGALNEQYF
v_call: TRBV6-2/TRBV6-3; clone_size: once; j_call: TRBJ2-2; cdr3_aa: CASSYEKLDRRQGVPGGELFF
v_call: TRBV3-1; clone_size: .; j_call: TRBJ2-3; cdr3_aa: CASSQDTEGFHRDAYF
v_call: TRBV9; clone_size: .; j_call: TRBJ2-1; cdr3_aa: CASSTQGLYNEQFF
v_call: TRBV2; clone_size: few; j_call: TRBJ2-7; cdr3_aa: CASRGRGSYEQYF
v_call: TRBV29-1; clone_size: .; j_call: TRBJ2-1; cdr3_aa: CSVLPRAGNYNEQFF